The present T cell receptor (beta chain) was sequenced within a study of tumor-infiltrating lymphocytes in primary liver carcinoma. The roughly 20-31 mg bulk tissue piece was not sorted before simultaneous RNA and DNA extraction. Note on this clonotype: Sequence at one end of the junction differs from germline and may be a read error.

TCR beta cDNA was made from 500 ng total RNA with a constant-region primer. Library construction for TCR beta comprised three nested multiplex PCR rounds performed with slightly modified ARM-PCR. The opening two PCR rounds, about 10 cycles each, paired TRBV1-TRBV30 forward primers with a C-beta reverse primer. TCRdb ran MiXCR on the multiplex PCR reads and lists one entry per CDR3 protein. The table has about 130,000 distinct CDR3 sequences, around 60% seen once. CDR1 is SGHAT, CDR2 FQNNGV, per germline. This CDR3 contains 15 residues. The sequence was obtained from a woman in her fifties or sixties with primary liver carcinoma and hepatitis B virus infection. The chain carries TRBV11-2 and TRBJ2-7, with D tentatively TRBD1 (5 bases). The sequenced material came from liver tumor tissue from sampling region 3. Described subset: tumor region T3, left-lateral pole. CDR3 sequence (DNA): TGTGCCATCAGCTTAGACACAGGCTATACGTCCGAGCAGTACTTC. This encodes CAISLDTGYTSEQYF.